This T cell receptor (beta chain) was documented in a study of T-cell reconstitution after alpha-beta-depleted transplantation in children. Study-wide findings and caveats: Alpha-beta T cells present about two months after transplant were reported to originate from several hundred expanded graft clones. Surviving recipient T cells and intrathymic progenitors accounted for some patients' high TCRbeta diversity at day 60. Newly produced T cells mostly accounted for T-cell counts and diversity one year post-transplant.

This clonotype was recorded many times. Its antigen is currently unknown. Germline CDR1 is MNHNS and CDR2 is SASEGT. The CDR3 sequence is 13 residues long. The V end lost 5 bases, the J end lost 0 bases, and 6 bases lay between the germline ends. Molecular barcoding with unique molecular identifiers was used for the TCRbeta library. From the PCR reads, TCRdb called clonotypes with MiXCR, one entry per CDR3 protein. This table has more than 300,000 distinct CDR3 sequences, 15% to 20% appearing once. Source: PBMCs, mostly from graft donor cells, taken 360 days after TCRalphabeta/CD19-depleted stem cell transplant. This clonotype was sampled from a male patient aged 2 to 10 who had a stem cell transplant for acute lymphoblastic leukemia, so the T cells may come from the graft donor. This chain links TRBV6-1 with TRBJ2-3, with D unresolved. The CDR3 reads CASSQTSTDTQYF. As DNA, the CDR3 is TGTGCCAGCAGTCAGACTAGCACAGATACGCAGTATTTT.